This paragraph covers one T cell receptor beta chain sequence. The antigen is undetermined. 60 Vbeta and 13 Jbeta primers were used in PCR. Repertoires were generated with immunoSEQ multiplex PCR, while TCRdb's copy carries only in-frame clones and drops some. The table shows approximately 150,000 clones, with roughly 80% occurring only once. This sample is drawn from a study of cytomegalovirus exposure and HLA in healthy donors. The CDR3 runs 17 residues. The V end lost 0 bases, the J end lost 4 bases, and 18 bases lay between the germline ends. CDR1 and CDR2 from the germline V gene are LNHNV and YYDKDF (reference sequence). Study findings and constraints: At a 0.05 false discovery rate, a later analysis found approximately 15,000 TCR beta sequences to be associated with HLA alleles. Cytomegalovirus-associated TCR beta chains were listed, numbering over 150.

This receptor was taken from a man between 18 and 35 years old in good health and CMV-seropositive. Input material: PBMCs. V usage is TRBV15 and J usage is TRBJ2-5; D not certain. CDR3: CATSRDRRLSISETQYF. The CDR3 DNA is TGTGCCACCAGCAGAGATCGGCGACTTTCGATTTCAGAGACCCAGTACTTC. The variable domain in full, completed from reference TRBV15 and TRBJ2-5, reads DAMVIQNPRYQVTQFGKPVTLSCSQTLNHNVMYWYQQKSSQAPKLLFHYYDKDFNNEADTPDNFQSRRPNTSFCFLDIRSPGLGDTAMYLCATSRDRRLSISETQYFGPGTRLLVL.